This TCR beta chain was recorded in a study of regulatory T cells in long-lasting Graves disease. Relying on iRepertoire HTBI primers and Arm-PCR of CDR3 regions, the team built TCR beta libraries. MiXCR, run by TCRdb on the multiplex PCR reads, gives a single entry per CDR3 protein. The sample includes about 430,000 distinct CDR3 sequences, 20% to 25% of them seen just once. Specified time point: persistent/refractory GD, antithyroid drugs over 5 years with positive TRAb. RNA from PBMCs was the source of the TCR library. This CDR3 is built from 13 residues. CDR1 is MNHEY, CDR2 SMNVEV, per germline (reference sequence). V gave up 2 bases and J gave up 8 bases, with 9 bases separating them.

The sample was peripheral blood mononuclear cells (PBMCs), taken when the disease was refractory, from a patient treated with antithyroid drugs. V and J are TRBV27 and TRBJ2-2; unclear D gene. The sequence was collected from a female donor with Graves disease. In DNA form, the CDR3 reads TGTGCCAGCAGTTTAGCCGGAAGGGGGGAGCTGTTTTTT. This encodes CASSLAGRGELFF.